This T cell receptor (beta chain) was recovered during a study of CD8 T cells in ankylosing spondylitis. Study findings and constraints: Some of these motif variants have turned up before, in reports on reactive arthritis synovial fluid and blood. Clones linked to disease were reported to show significant enrichment in matched ankylosing spondylitis synovial fluid. Within ankylosing spondylitis blood, a TCR beta motif made up of roughly eight highly homologous variants appeared to be characteristic. As for the disease-linked clones, they showed a CD8+ phenotype and occurred at relatively low frequencies in peripheral blood.

With molecular barcodes, quantitative 5'-RACE was used to make the TCR beta libraries. One entry per CDR3 protein results from TCRdb running MiXCR on the 5' RACE reads. The sample contains a few hundred thousand distinct CDR3 sequences, 6% to 8% of which appear only once. Germline V gene sequence: CDR1 SGHDT, CDR2 YYEEEE. Trimming stripped 2 bases from V and 0 bases from J, with 11 bases between. The CDR3 spans 15 residues. In its sample, this clonotype was seen many times. What it binds is unknown. The specimen sequenced was blood, either unsorted or a sorted T cell fraction (not recorded which). This clonotype was obtained from a male donor with ankylosing spondylitis. The chain has TRBV5-6 and TRBJ2-5; tentatively, D is TRBD1 (6 bases). The CDR3 region has the DNA TGTGCCAGCAGCTTCCGGTACAGGGACCAAGAGACCCAGTACTTC. Its protein product is CASSFRYRDQETQYF. The full variable domain, in which reference TRBV5-6 and TRBJ2-5 provide the parts outside the CDR3, is DAGVTQSPTHLIKTRGQQVTLRCSPKSGHDTVSWYQQALGQGPQFIFQYYEEEERQRGNFPDRFSGHQFPNYSSELNVNALLLGDSALYLCASSFRYRDQETQYFGPGTRLLVL.